The 5 T cell receptor beta chains in this list originate from one sample, sequenced in a study of cytomegalovirus exposure and HLA in healthy donors. 13 Jbeta primers and 60 Vbeta primers were used for the PCR. Sequencing was performed with immunoSEQ multiplex PCR; in TCRdb, only in-frame clones are kept and a portion is missing. The table records 250,000 to 350,000 clones, just over 85% of them present only once. The sequenced sample consisted of PBMCs. The receptors shown here come from a man in his forties in good health and CMV-seropositive.

Details on this clone: Other nucleotide sequences from this sample produce the same CDR3. The rearrangement links TRBV9 to TRBJ1-4, with D hard to call. The CDR3 totals 14 residues. Germline CDR1 reads SGDLS; CDR2 reads YYNGEE. Trimming stripped 0 bases from V and 3 bases from J, with 6 bases between. The CDR3 protein is CASSVDGANEKLFF. In DNA, the CDR3 is TGTGCCAGCAGCGTAGACGGGGCTAATGAAAAACTGTTTTTT.

V is TRBV7-3 and J is TRBJ2-7, with 7 bases aligning to TRBD1. Germline V lookup: CDR1 SGHTA, CDR2 FQGTGA. The ends lost 4 bases at V and 2 bases at J; junction bases unmatched: 5. CDR3 length: 14 residues. CDR3 sequence: CASSSHRGAYEQYF. The CDR3 DNA reads TGTGCCAGCAGCTCTCACAGGGGCGCCTACGAGCAGTACTTC.

The chain links TRBV27 to TRBJ2-2; possible D gene TRBD1, 5 bases. The germline CDR1 and CDR2 sequences are MNHEY and SMNVEV (reference sequence). This CDR3 is 15 amino acids long. The V end lost 5 bases, the J end lost 4 bases, and 14 bases lay between the germline ends. CDR3 loop: CASSIKSGRTGELFF. The DNA for the CDR3 is TGTGCCAGCAGTATCAAGTCAGGGCGCACCGGGGAGCTGTTTTTT.

V is TRBV19 and J is TRBJ2-3; 10 nucleotides match TRBD2. The CDR3 extends over 15 amino acids. CDR1 and CDR2 from the germline V gene are LNHDA and SQIVND (reference sequence). Trimming removed 2 bases from V and 9 bases from J; junction bases left unmatched: 8. The CDR3 region has the DNA TGTGCCAGTAGTATAACCACTAGCGGGACCCTCACGCAGTATTTT. Its protein product is CASSITTSGTLTQYF.

This clone was recorded once. V is TRBV11-2 and J is TRBJ1-2; no clear D gene. V was shortened by 5 bases and J by 2 bases, with 9 bases between the two germline ends. The CDR3 runs to 13 residues. Germline V CDR1 and CDR2: SGHAT, FQNNGV. The CDR3 loop reads CASSPGSNYGYTF. CDR3 nucleotide sequence: TGTGCCAGCAGCCCCGGGAGCAACTATGGCTACACCTTC.